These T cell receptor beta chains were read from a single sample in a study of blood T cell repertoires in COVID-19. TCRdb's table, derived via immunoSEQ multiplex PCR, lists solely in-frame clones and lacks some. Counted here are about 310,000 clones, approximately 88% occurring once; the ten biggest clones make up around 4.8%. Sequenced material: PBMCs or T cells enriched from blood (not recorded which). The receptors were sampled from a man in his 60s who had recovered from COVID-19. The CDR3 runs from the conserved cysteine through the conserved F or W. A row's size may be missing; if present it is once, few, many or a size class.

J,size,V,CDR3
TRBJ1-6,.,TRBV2,CASSEFDRGNNSPLHF
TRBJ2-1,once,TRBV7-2,CASREQGRGFYEQFF
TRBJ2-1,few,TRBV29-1,CSVPGTSGAYNEQFF
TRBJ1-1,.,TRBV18,CASSPGQSTEAFF
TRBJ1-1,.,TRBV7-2,CASSPTTALNTEAFF
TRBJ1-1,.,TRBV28,CASSHRGTGGSEAFF
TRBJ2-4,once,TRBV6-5,CASSLGTGGDIQYF
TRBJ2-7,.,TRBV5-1,CASSLRTSADEQYF
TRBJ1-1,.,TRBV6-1,CASSADQGWGGTEAFF
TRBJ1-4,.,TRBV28,CASSPMGEVSEKLFF
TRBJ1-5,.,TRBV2,CASSAGQNNQPQHF
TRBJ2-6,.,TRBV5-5,CASSRTGQTSGANVLTF
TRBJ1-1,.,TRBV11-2,CASSLGGQGNTEAFF
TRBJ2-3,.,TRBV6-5,CASSSRDRGSTQYF
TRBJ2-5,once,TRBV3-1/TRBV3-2,CASSQSSGWVETQYF
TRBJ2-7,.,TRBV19,CASSMKSGSAYYEQYF
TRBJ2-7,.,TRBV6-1,CASSESVAGGVYEQYF
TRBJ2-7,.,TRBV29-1,CSVDRGLNEQYF
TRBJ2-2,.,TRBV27,CASSWRGNTGELFF
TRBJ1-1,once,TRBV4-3,CASSQGEHRGHTEAFF
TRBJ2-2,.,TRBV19,CASTGQPLANTGELFF
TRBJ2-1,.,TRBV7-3,CASSLGQGSNEQFF
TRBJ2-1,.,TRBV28,CASSFGQGSYNEQFF
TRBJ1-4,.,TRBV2,CASRRQGVANEKLFF
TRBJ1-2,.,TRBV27,CASRLTVGVGYTF
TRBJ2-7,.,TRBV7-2,CASSLSPSYEQYF
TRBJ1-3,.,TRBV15,CATSRGGTGWITGNTIYF
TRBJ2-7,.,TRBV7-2,CASSLGARNEQYF
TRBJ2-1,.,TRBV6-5,CASSSLASNSYNEQFF
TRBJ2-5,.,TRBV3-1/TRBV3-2,CASSYRTREETQYF
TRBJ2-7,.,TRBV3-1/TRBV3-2,CASSTHRGSYEQYF
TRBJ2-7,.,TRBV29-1,CSVQSIAGGPHYEQYF
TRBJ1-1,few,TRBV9,CASSVVVNTEAFF
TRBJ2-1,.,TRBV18,CASSRIVTGSIINEQFF
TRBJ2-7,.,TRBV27,CASSEPRAPEQYF
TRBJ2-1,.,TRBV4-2,CASSQEGAGLAVFF
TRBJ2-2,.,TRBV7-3,CASSLGSGRADGELFF
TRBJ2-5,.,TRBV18,CASSPLSVGDGETQYF
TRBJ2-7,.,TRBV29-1,CSAARQGSYEQYF
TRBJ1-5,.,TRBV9,CASSKGQGGNQPQHF
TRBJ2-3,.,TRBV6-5,CASSYEGQGIDTQYF
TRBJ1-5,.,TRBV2,CASSERGTGVSNQPQHF
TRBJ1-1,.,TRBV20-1,CSASWGGTEAFF
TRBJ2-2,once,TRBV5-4,CASSLGGSSGNTGELFF
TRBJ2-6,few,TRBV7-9,CASTSLSGANVLTF
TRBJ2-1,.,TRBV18,CASSTRQGNEQFF
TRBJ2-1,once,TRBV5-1,CASSSDRVPYNEQFF
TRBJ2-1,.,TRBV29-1,CSVQGGGVYNEQFF
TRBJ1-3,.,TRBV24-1,CATSDSRGSGNTIYF